This T cell receptor (beta chain) came from a study of T-cell reconstitution after alpha-beta-depleted transplantation in children. Findings of the study overall: Surviving recipient T cells and thymic progenitors underlay high day-60 TCRbeta diversity in some patients. The main origin of T-cell counts and diversity one year after transplant was newly produced T cells. Reportedly, roughly two months post-transplant, alpha-beta T cells arose from several hundred expanded graft clones.

Germline assignment: CDR1 MNHEY and CDR2 SVGAGI. The CDR3 totals 16 residues. V lost 2 bases to trimming and J lost 0 bases, with 11 bases between them. This clonotype turned up a few times. Its specificity is not known. TCRbeta library construction was performed incorporating unique molecular identifiers. In TCRdb, the PCR reads were re-called with MiXCR into one record per CDR3 protein. The top ten hold roughly a quarter of the sample, which has a few hundred thousand distinct CDR3 sequences, about 9.9% seen once. This sequence joins TRBV6-5 and TRBJ2-1; no reliable D call. This clonotype was sampled from a male patient between 2 and 15 years old who had a stem cell transplant for chronic granulomatous disease, so the T cells may come from the graft donor. The material sequenced was peripheral blood, taken 180 days after TCRalphabeta/CD19-depleted stem cell transplant. CDR3 region: CASSYQAPSSYNEQFF. DNA of the CDR3: TGTGCCAGCAGTTACCAAGCTCCAAGCTCCTACAATGAGCAGTTCTTC.